These T cell receptor beta chains were read from a single sample in a study of T cell responses to AZD1222 COVID-19 vaccine. Only in-frame clones appear in the TCRdb table, and some are missing; sequencing was by immunoSEQ multiplex PCR. There are around 130,000 clones in the sample; about 86% occur only once, and 12% lies in the top ten. Source: peripheral blood, taken on day 0 of AZD1222 vaccination. These receptors originate from an adult in good health. The CDR3 runs from the conserved cysteine through the conserved F or W. Fields, in order: CDR3 DNA, CDR3 protein, V gene, D gene, clone size, J gene. A D gene is named only where the DNA matches it firmly. Clone size appears in some rows only: once, few, many, or a class for an expanded clone.

cdr3_nt: TGTGCCAGCAGCTTAGAGGGGACAGGACTGCCAAACACCATATATTTT
cdr3_aa: CASSLEGTGLPNTIYF
v_call: TRBV11-2
d_call: TRBD1
clone_size: once
j_call: TRBJ1-3

cdr3_nt: TGTGCCAGCAGTCCCGGACAGGATACAACTAATGAAAAACTGTTTTTT
cdr3_aa: CASSPGQDTTNEKLFF
v_call: TRBV28
d_call: TRBD1
clone_size: few
j_call: TRBJ1-4

cdr3_nt: TGTGCCAGCAGCCCCAGACAGAGGTCGACCACTGAAGCTTTCTTT
cdr3_aa: CASSPRQRSTTEAFF
v_call: TRBV7-2
d_call: .
clone_size: .
j_call: TRBJ1-1

cdr3_nt: TGTGCCAGCAGCTCGGGACAGCGGACGGGCTACGAGCAGTACTTC
cdr3_aa: CASSSGQRTGYEQYF
v_call: TRBV5-4
d_call: TRBD1
clone_size: .
j_call: TRBJ2-7

cdr3_nt: TGTGCCAGCAGCACGGACGGACCCCTCGAGCAGTACTTC
cdr3_aa: CASSTDGPLEQYF
v_call: TRBV11-2
d_call: .
clone_size: .
j_call: TRBJ2-7

cdr3_nt: TGTGCCAGCAGTTTAGGCGGTACCGGGGAGCTGTTTTTT
cdr3_aa: CASSLGGTGELFF
v_call: TRBV12-3/TRBV12-4
d_call: .
clone_size: .
j_call: TRBJ2-2

cdr3_nt: TGTGCCAGCAGTGACTCGGACAGGAATGAGCAGTTCTTC
cdr3_aa: CASSDSDRNEQFF
v_call: TRBV6-4
d_call: TRBD1
clone_size: .
j_call: TRBJ2-1

cdr3_nt: TGTGCCAGCAGCCCCCGGGACCGAGACTATGGCTACACCTTC
cdr3_aa: CASSPRDRDYGYTF
v_call: TRBV3-1/TRBV3-2
d_call: .
clone_size: .
j_call: TRBJ1-2

cdr3_nt: TGTGCCAGCAGCCGACACCACAGGGCCCGCACAGATACGCAGTATTTT
cdr3_aa: CASSRHHRARTDTQYF
v_call: TRBV3-1/TRBV3-2
d_call: .
clone_size: .
j_call: TRBJ2-3

cdr3_nt: TGTGCCCTAAGAGGCCTGACAGGGGATGGCGAGCAGTACTTC
cdr3_aa: CALRGLTGDGEQYF
v_call: TRBV6-5
d_call: TRBD1
clone_size: .
j_call: TRBJ2-7

cdr3_nt: TGTGCCAGCAGCTCGGGACAGGGGAATACTGAAGCTTTCTTT
cdr3_aa: CASSSGQGNTEAFF
v_call: TRBV5-4
d_call: TRBD1
clone_size: .
j_call: TRBJ1-1

cdr3_nt: TGCAGCGTTGGGGACAGGGGGCTCTGGAATGAGCAGTTCTTC
cdr3_aa: CSVGDRGLWNEQFF
v_call: TRBV29-1
d_call: TRBD1
clone_size: .
j_call: TRBJ2-1

cdr3_nt: TGTGCCAGCAGCTTTTACGGGGGACTAGATACGCAGTATTTT
cdr3_aa: CASSFYGGLDTQYF
v_call: TRBV7-9
d_call: .
clone_size: .
j_call: TRBJ2-3

cdr3_nt: TGTGCCAGCAGCCTAGGGACTAGCACAGATACGCAGTATTTT
cdr3_aa: CASSLGTSTDTQYF
v_call: TRBV7-9
d_call: .
clone_size: .
j_call: TRBJ2-3

cdr3_nt: TGTGCCAGCGGTGACAGGGGGCAAACAGAGACCCAGTACTTC
cdr3_aa: CASGDRGQTETQYF
v_call: TRBV27
d_call: TRBD1
clone_size: .
j_call: TRBJ2-5

cdr3_nt: TGTGCCAGCTCACTGGGGACAGGGGGTAGGGAGCCCCAGCATTTT
cdr3_aa: CASSLGTGGREPQHF
v_call: TRBV18
d_call: TRBD1
clone_size: .
j_call: TRBJ1-5

cdr3_nt: TGCGCCAGCAGTGAGGGACCCGCTAACTATGGCTACACCTTC
cdr3_aa: CASSEGPANYGYTF
v_call: TRBV5-1
d_call: .
clone_size: .
j_call: TRBJ1-2

cdr3_nt: TGTGCCAGCATTCGGACAGCGGCGCGCTATGGCTACACCTTC
cdr3_aa: CASIRTAARYGYTF
v_call: TRBV28
d_call: .
clone_size: .
j_call: TRBJ1-2

cdr3_nt: TGTGCCAGTAGTAGAGCTCCCGGGACAGGGTGGGAGACCCAGTACTTC
cdr3_aa: CASSRAPGTGWETQYF
v_call: TRBV19
d_call: TRBD1
clone_size: .
j_call: TRBJ2-5

cdr3_nt: TGTGCCAGCAGTGAGCCTTTCGGCAGGGCGGATCAGCCCCAGCATTTT
cdr3_aa: CASSEPFGRADQPQHF
v_call: TRBV6-1
d_call: .
clone_size: .
j_call: TRBJ1-5

cdr3_nt: TGTGCCAGCAGACGGACAGGAGGTCGGTCACCCCTCCACTTT
cdr3_aa: CASRRTGGRSPLHF
v_call: TRBV28
d_call: TRBD1
clone_size: .
j_call: TRBJ1-6

cdr3_nt: TGTGCCAGCAGCCCCCGGCCGGGCAATTCACCCCTCCACTTT
cdr3_aa: CASSPRPGNSPLHF
v_call: TRBV7-8
d_call: .
clone_size: .
j_call: TRBJ1-6

cdr3_nt: TGCGCCAGCAGCGACGGGACTAGCGGGGTAAGGTACTTC
cdr3_aa: CASSDGTSGVRYF
v_call: TRBV5-1
d_call: TRBD2
clone_size: .
j_call: TRBJ2-7

cdr3_nt: TGTGCCAGCAGCCAAGGAAGTAGGACGGGACGCCAAGAGACCCAGTACTTC
cdr3_aa: CASSQGSRTGRQETQYF
v_call: TRBV3-1/TRBV3-2
d_call: .
clone_size: .
j_call: TRBJ2-5

cdr3_nt: TGTGCCAGCAGCCCTAGCGGCTCCTACAATGAGCAGTTCTTC
cdr3_aa: CASSPSGSYNEQFF
v_call: TRBV7-3
d_call: TRBD2
clone_size: .
j_call: TRBJ2-1

cdr3_nt: TGTGCCAGCAGCCCTCGATCTACTAATGAAAAACTGTTTTTT
cdr3_aa: CASSPRSTNEKLFF
v_call: TRBV7-8
d_call: .
clone_size: .
j_call: TRBJ1-4

cdr3_nt: TGTGCCAGCAGTTCCGGACAGGGGCCGCCCGAGCAGTACTTC
cdr3_aa: CASSSGQGPPEQYF
v_call: TRBV6-6
d_call: TRBD1
clone_size: .
j_call: TRBJ2-7

cdr3_nt: TGTGCCAGCAGCTTAATGAACCCGACAGGGGGCCAAGAGACCCAGTACTTC
cdr3_aa: CASSLMNPTGGQETQYF
v_call: TRBV7-8
d_call: TRBD1
clone_size: .
j_call: TRBJ2-5

cdr3_nt: TGTGCCAGCAGTTTACAGGGGGCGGTGCAGTACTTC
cdr3_aa: CASSLQGAVQYF
v_call: TRBV28
d_call: TRBD1
clone_size: .
j_call: TRBJ2-7

cdr3_nt: TGTGCCAGTAATGGGGCCAAGAGTGAAAAACTGTTTTTT
cdr3_aa: CASNGAKSEKLFF
v_call: TRBV19
d_call: .
clone_size: .
j_call: TRBJ1-4

cdr3_nt: TGTGCCAGCAGCCAGAGGGGCCCAAAACAGGGCTCCTACAATGAGCAGTTCTTC
cdr3_aa: CASSQRGPKQGSYNEQFF
v_call: TRBV11-2
d_call: .
clone_size: .
j_call: TRBJ2-1

cdr3_nt: TGTGCCAGCAGCTTAGCTCGGGAACCCTTAGGCTACACCTTC
cdr3_aa: CASSLAREPLGYTF
v_call: TRBV13
d_call: .
clone_size: .
j_call: TRBJ1-2

cdr3_nt: TGTGCCAGCAGTCCTAGGGGACAGGAATATGGCTACACCTTC
cdr3_aa: CASSPRGQEYGYTF
v_call: TRBV3-1/TRBV3-2
d_call: TRBD1
clone_size: few
j_call: TRBJ1-2

cdr3_nt: TGTGCCAGCAGCTTAGGGGTCCTGGGCACAGATACGCAGTATTTT
cdr3_aa: CASSLGVLGTDTQYF
v_call: TRBV7-8
d_call: .
clone_size: once
j_call: TRBJ2-3

cdr3_nt: TGTGCCAGCAGCGAAGAAGGTGGGTGGAGTGTTCATTACAATGAGCAGTTCTTC
cdr3_aa: CASSEEGGWSVHYNEQFF
v_call: TRBV14
d_call: .
clone_size: .
j_call: TRBJ2-1

cdr3_nt: TGTGCCACCAGTAAGACTGGGACCCGCACAGATACGCAGTATTTT
cdr3_aa: CATSKTGTRTDTQYF
v_call: TRBV24-1
d_call: .
clone_size: .
j_call: TRBJ2-3

cdr3_nt: TGTGCCAGTAGGTTATACCCGACAGGCCGGAACACTGAAGCTTTCTTT
cdr3_aa: CASRLYPTGRNTEAFF
v_call: TRBV19
d_call: .
clone_size: .
j_call: TRBJ1-1

cdr3_nt: TGTGCCAGCAGTCGACCGGGACAGAGTTTGTCCTATAATTCACCCCTCCACTTT
cdr3_aa: CASSRPGQSLSYNSPLHF
v_call: TRBV2
d_call: TRBD1
clone_size: .
j_call: TRBJ1-6

cdr3_nt: TGTGCCAGCAGCGCGGACCTCACCAACACTGAAGCTTTCTTT
cdr3_aa: CASSADLTNTEAFF
v_call: TRBV5-4
d_call: .
clone_size: few
j_call: TRBJ1-1

cdr3_nt: TGTGCCAGCAGCATCGGACAGCAAAGTAATTCACCCCTCCACTTT
cdr3_aa: CASSIGQQSNSPLHF
v_call: TRBV7-2
d_call: .
clone_size: .
j_call: TRBJ1-6

cdr3_nt: TGTGCCAGCAGCTCGGGGAAAGAGACCCAGTACTTC
cdr3_aa: CASSSGKETQYF
v_call: TRBV5-4
d_call: .
clone_size: .
j_call: TRBJ2-5

cdr3_nt: TGTGCCAGCAGCTTTTCAGACCTGAACACTGAAGCTTTCTTT
cdr3_aa: CASSFSDLNTEAFF
v_call: TRBV7-9
d_call: .
clone_size: .
j_call: TRBJ1-1

cdr3_nt: TGCGCCAGCAGCTTGGAAGTCGGGACAGGGGCCAGAGGCTACACCTTC
cdr3_aa: CASSLEVGTGARGYTF
v_call: TRBV5-1
d_call: TRBD1
clone_size: .
j_call: TRBJ1-2

cdr3_nt: TGTGCCAGCAGCTACACTTTGAGGGGTGGGGAAGGGTCTGGAAACACCATATATTTT
cdr3_aa: CASSYTLRGGEGSGNTIYF
v_call: TRBV7-9
d_call: .
clone_size: .
j_call: TRBJ1-3